This record covers a single T cell receptor beta chain. Its matching antigen is unknown. cDNA reverse transcribed from extracted RNA served as the sequencing template. Clones were read by immunoSEQ multiplex PCR, and TCRdb kept only the in-frame ones, dropping some. The profile shows 200,000 to 250,000 clones, roughly 64% of them singletons. The sample comes from a study of CD8+ T cells in alopecia areata. Whole-study results and caveats: The study also sequences resident alphabeta T cells of normal skin in scalp samples. Persistence in scalp and blood during tofacitinib was observed for many expanded lesional clones.

Specified treatment: oral pan-JAK inhibitor, 5-10 mg twice daily. Alopecia areata patients provided lesional scalp punch biopsies and peripheral blood. With 4 bases removed from V and 1 base from J, the gap between germline ends came to 7 bases. CDR3 length: 13 amino acids. The germline V gene encodes CDR1 MNHNY and CDR2 SVGAGI (reference sequence). The rearrangement links TRBV6-6 to TRBJ1-1; D is unclear. The specimen was CD4+ T cells sorted from blood, collected at week 4, from a patient treated with tofacitinib. The receptor's source is a human donor with alopecia areata. The CDR3 region has the DNA TGTGCCAGCAGTTCCCACGGGAACACTGAAGCTTTCTTT. It codes for CASSSHGNTEAFF.